The 3 T cell receptor beta chains listed next were all sequenced from one sample in a study of regulatory T cells in long-lasting Graves disease. Both iRepertoire HTBI primers and Arm-PCR of CDR3 regions were used to build the TCR beta libraries. MiXCR was run by TCRdb on the multiplex PCR reads, yielding one entry per CDR3 protein. The sample holds 500,000 to 700,000 distinct CDR3 sequences, 25% to 35% seen once. Time point indicated: persistent/refractory GD, antithyroid drugs over 5 years with positive TRAb. RNA isolated from PBMCs was used to make the TCR library. Source: peripheral blood mononuclear cells (PBMCs), taken when the disease was refractory, from a patient treated with antithyroid drugs. These receptors were taken from a female donor with Graves disease.

V is TRBV19 and J is TRBJ1-5; D is unresolved. V was shortened by 5 bases and J by 4 bases, with 15 bases between the two germline ends. The CDR3 has 15 amino acids. Germline V CDR1 and CDR2: LNHDA, SQIVND (reference sequence). The CDR3 DNA is TGTGCCAGTAGTCCCGTGGGTTTGGGAAATCAGCCCCAGCATTTT. It encodes CASSPVGLGNQPQHF.

The rearrangement links TRBV6-1 to TRBJ2-7; 7 bases line up with TRBD1. Losses at the gene ends were 6 bases for V and 4 bases for J; bases not matched to a gene: 6. The CDR3 runs to 13 residues. Germline CDR1 is MNHNS and CDR2 is SASEGT. The chain's CDR3 is CASRQGFAYEQYF. CDR3 in DNA: TGTGCCAGCAGACAGGGGTTTGCGTACGAGCAGTACTTC.

J is TRBJ1-2 and V is TRBV13; a weak D match, TRBD1 (5 bases). CDR1 is PRHDT and CDR2 is FYEKMQ in the germline V gene (reference sequence). V lost 2 bases and J 6 bases, leaving 16 bases between the germline ends. There are 15 residues in the CDR3. The CDR3 is CASSLFGRGEDGYTF. The CDR3 coding sequence is TGTGCCAGCAGCTTATTCGGGAGGGGAGAGGATGGCTACACCTTC.